A selection of T cell receptor beta chains follows, all from one sample in a study of T cells after yellow fever vaccination. TCRdb passed the 5' RACE reads through MiXCR, listing each CDR3 protein once. The data contain a few hundred thousand distinct CDR3 sequences, 6% to 7.5% of them singletons. Sequencing was performed on CD4+ T cells sorted from PBMCs, taken 15 days after the yellow fever booster vaccination. All receptors derive from a man aged 30 to 39 who received the YFV17D yellow fever vaccine. Both conserved end residues are part of each CDR3. Each record gives: D gene, clone size, V gene, J gene, CDR3 protein, CDR3 DNA. D genes are given only for firm matches. Expanded clones get a size class; other rows say once, few or many, or leave the size out.

.	.	TRBV6-2/TRBV6-3	TRBJ2-5	CASRRPPETQYF	TGTGCCAGCCGTAGGCCCCCAGAGACCCAGTACTTC
.	many	TRBV5-6	TRBJ2-5	CASSSAGHNQETQYF	TGTGCCAGCAGTTCCGCGGGACACAACCAAGAGACCCAGTACTTC
TRBD1	.	TRBV20-1	TRBJ2-3	CSAEEGAVDTQYF	TGCAGTGCCGAAGAGGGGGCGGTAGATACGCAGTATTTT
.	.	TRBV28	TRBJ2-2	CASSSGTRELFF	TGTGCCAGCAGTTCCGGGACTCGGGAGCTGTTTTTT
TRBD2	.	TRBV4-2	TRBJ2-2	CASSQFWTSGRVNTGELFF	TGTGCCAGCAGCCAATTCTGGACTAGCGGGAGGGTGAACACCGGGGAGCTGTTTTTT
TRBD1	few	TRBV12-3/TRBV12-4	TRBJ2-2	CASSLPYGRTGGRTGELFF	TGTGCCAGCAGTTTACCCTATGGGAGGACAGGGGGCCGCACCGGGGAGCTGTTTTTT
TRBD2	few	TRBV7-2	TRBJ2-7	CASSLYGTNSYEQYF	TGTGCCAGCAGCTTATATGGGACTAACTCCTACGAGCAGTACTTC
.	many	TRBV1	TRBJ2-1	CTSSPRGGTYNEQFF	TGCACCAGCAGCCCCCGGGGCGGGACATACAATGAGCAGTTCTTC
.	.	TRBV18	TRBJ2-7	CASSPGGSRPEQYF	TGTGCCAGCTCGCCGGGGGGCTCTAGGCCCGAGCAGTACTTC
.	few	TRBV5-4	TRBJ2-2	CASSAGFSNTGELFF	TGTGCCAGCAGTGCGGGCTTTTCGAACACCGGGGAGCTGTTTTTT
.	few	TRBV4-3	TRBJ1-2	CASSQAAGGGYTF	TGCGCCAGCAGCCAAGCGGCAGGAGGCGGCTACACCTTC
.	few	TRBV29-1	TRBJ2-3	CSVGRDTSTDTQYF	TGCAGCGTTGGCCGGGACACTTCCACAGATACGCAGTATTTT
.	few	TRBV7-9	TRBJ1-2	CASSFTGKGGYTF	TGTGCCAGCAGCTTCACAGGGAAAGGAGGCTACACCTTC
.	few	TRBV12-3/TRBV12-4	TRBJ2-7	CASRSQSQGFEQYF	TGTGCCAGCAGATCCCAATCCCAGGGTTTCGAGCAGTACTTC
TRBD2	many	TRBV15	TRBJ2-1	CATRGRQTYNEQFF	TGTGCCACCCGCGGGAGACAAACCTACAATGAGCAGTTCTTC
.	many	TRBV7-2	TRBJ2-7	CASSFMANNYEQYF	TGTGCCAGCAGCTTCATGGCTAATAACTACGAGCAGTACTTC
TRBD1	.	TRBV29-1	TRBJ1-2	CSVRTGGSPGYTF	TGCAGCGTAAGAACAGGGGGCTCTCCGGGCTACACCTTC
.	many	TRBV5-1	TRBJ1-1	CASTAGFDTEAFF	TGCGCCAGCACGGCGGGCTTTGACACTGAAGCTTTCTTT
.	.	TRBV20-1	TRBJ1-2	CSAQHLNYGYTF	TGCAGTGCCCAACACCTTAACTATGGCTACACCTTC
.	.	TRBV14	TRBJ2-1	CASSQSGRVGNEQFF	TGTGCCAGCAGCCAATCCGGGAGAGTAGGCAATGAGCAGTTCTTC
.	.	TRBV29-1	TRBJ2-1	CSALTGMHNEQFF	TGCAGCGCCCTAACCGGAATGCACAATGAGCAGTTCTTC
TRBD2	few	TRBV5-1	TRBJ2-1	CDSSLAGAGGHNEQFF	TGCGACAGCAGCTTAGCGGGAGCGGGTGGGCACAATGAGCAGTTCTTC
TRBD2	.	TRBV7-2	TRBJ2-2	CASRRAGRSGELFF	TGTGCCAGCAGAAGAGCGGGAAGGTCCGGGGAGCTGTTTTTT
.	few	TRBV7-8	TRBJ2-7	CASSVPGYAQYF	TGTGCCAGCAGCGTCCCAGGGTACGCGCAGTACTTC
.	few	TRBV7-2	TRBJ2-3	CASSLNSPHSTDTQYF	TGTGCCAGCAGCTTAAATTCCCCGCATAGCACAGATACGCAGTATTTT
.	few	TRBV12-5	TRBJ2-2	CASGLPPKTGFANTGELFF	TGTGCTAGTGGTTTGCCCCCAAAGACAGGCTTCGCGAACACCGGGGAGCTGTTTTTT
.	.	TRBV19	TRBJ1-1	CASSIGRGWNEAFF	TGTGCCAGTAGTATAGGCAGGGGCTGGAACGAAGCTTTCTTT
TRBD2	few	TRBV7-2	TRBJ2-7	CASSGQVASGGSYEQYF	TGTGCCAGCAGCGGCCAGGTCGCTAGCGGGGGCTCCTACGAGCAGTACTTC
TRBD2	few	TRBV7-2	TRBJ2-1	CASSFGTAGGLYNEQFF	TGTGCCAGCAGCTTCGGTACAGCGGGAGGGCTCTACAATGAGCAGTTCTTC
.	.	TRBV11-2	TRBJ1-4	CASSLGQENEKLFF	TGTGCCAGCAGCTTGGGACAAGAGAATGAAAAACTGTTTTTT
TRBD2	.	TRBV5-6	TRBJ2-7	CASSWGLARTAEQYF	TGTGCCAGCAGCTGGGGACTAGCGCGGACAGCCGAGCAGTACTTC
.	many	TRBV12-3/TRBV12-4	TRBJ2-7	CASSLPGSRSEQYF	TGTGCCAGCAGTTTGCCCGGGAGTAGGAGCGAGCAGTACTTC
TRBD2	many	TRBV5-1	TRBJ2-1	CASSGLAGLQFF	TGCGCCAGCAGCGGACTAGCGGGCCTACAGTTCTTC
TRBD1	.	TRBV4-3	TRBJ2-7	CASSQTGQGNEQYF	TGCGCCAGCAGCCAAACGGGACAGGGTAACGAGCAGTACTTC
.	.	TRBV18	TRBJ2-5	CASSPPVGETQYF	TGTGCCAGCTCACCACCGGTGGGAGAGACCCAGTACTTC
TRBD1	few	TRBV20-1	TRBJ2-6	CSARGTGTPSSPNSGANVLTF	TGCAGTGCTAGGGGGACAGGGACACCAAGCAGCCCTAACTCTGGGGCCAACGTCCTGACTTTC
TRBD1	.	TRBV7-9	TRBJ1-2	CASSPGTALWDGYTF	TGTGCCAGCAGCCCTGGGACAGCCTTATGGGATGGCTACACCTTC
.	.	TRBV20-1	TRBJ2-3	CSASGRDGTDTQYF	TGCAGTGCTAGCGGGCGTGATGGCACAGATACGCAGTATTTT
.	few	TRBV28	TRBJ2-1	CASSPPVGARYNEQFF	TGTGCCAGCAGTCCTCCGGTGGGGGCCCGATACAATGAGCAGTTCTTC
.	few	TRBV6-2/TRBV6-3	TRBJ2-7	CASSRGGHSYEQYF	TGTGCCAGCTCCCGTGGGGGCCACTCCTACGAGCAGTACTTC
.	.	TRBV25-1	TRBJ2-5	CASHPTNGPGDTPDF	TGTGCCAGCCATCCTACTAATGGACCGGGTGACACTCCTGACTTC
TRBD2	many	TRBV20-1	TRBJ2-7	CSARGRGAGRISGSYEQYF	TGCAGTGCTAGAGGGCGGGGGGCCGGTAGGATTAGCGGGAGTTACGAGCAGTACTTC
TRBD1	many	TRBV4-3	TRBJ1-5	CASSLGTGGQPQHF	TGCGCCAGCAGCCTGGGGACAGGGGGTCAGCCCCAGCATTTT
.	few	TRBV12-3/TRBV12-4	TRBJ2-7	CASSGTSYEQYF	TGTGCCAGCAGTGGGACTTCCTACGAGCAGTACTTC
.	.	TRBV30	TRBJ2-1	CAWRDHEQFF	TGTGCCTGGAGGGACCATGAGCAGTTCTTC
TRBD1	many	TRBV18	TRBJ1-2	CASSADRANYGYTF	TGTGCCAGCTCAGCAGACAGGGCTAACTATGGCTACACCTTC
.	many	TRBV5-1	TRBJ1-2	CASSLGEDRYGYTF	TGCGCCAGCAGCTTGGGTGAGGACAGATATGGCTACACCTTC
TRBD1	.	TRBV4-2	TRBJ2-7	CASSQQPDRGIGYEQYF	TGTGCCAGCAGCCAACAACCCGACAGGGGAATAGGCTACGAGCAGTACTTC
TRBD1	many	TRBV18	TRBJ1-5	CASSQGAVNQPQHF	TGTGCCAGCTCACAGGGGGCGGTGAATCAGCCCCAGCATTTT
.	once	TRBV5-4	TRBJ1-2	CASSLLFQSPIYGYTF	TGTGCCAGCAGCTTGTTGTTTCAGTCGCCTATCTATGGCTACACCTTC
.	.	TRBV24-1	TRBJ2-5	CATSVEKGVQETQYF	TGTGCCACCAGTGTGGAGAAGGGGGTCCAAGAGACCCAGTACTTC